This entry lists 32 T cell receptor beta chains sequenced from one sample in a study of blood T cell repertoires in COVID-19 (dated by TCRdb to 2020 to 2022). The method behind the library was the immunoSEQ multiplex PCR assay. In TCRdb, the immuneACCESS table is reduced to in-frame sequences with V and J assigned. These tables do not hold every clone; where another copy was compared, an unresolved V gene accounts for under half, and the others remain unexplained. This sample has under 80,000 clones in its table, and about 80% of those were observed once. Around 12% of the sample is taken by the ten largest. The specimen was peripheral blood. These receptors were taken from a human donor in a cohort sampled during active COVID-19.

The gene calls are TRBV24-1 and TRBJ1-5, with a tentative D call TRBD1 (6 bases). With 3 bases removed from V and 6 bases from J, the gap between germline ends came to 11 bases. The CDR3 is 14 residues long. Germline V gene sequence: CDR1 KGHDR, CDR2 SFDVKD. The DNA of the CDR3 is TGTGCCACCAGTGATGAACAGGGAAGTCAGCCCCAGCATTTT. Translated, it gives CATSDEQGSQPQHF.

This sequence joins TRBV25-1 and TRBJ2-7, with D unclear. V gave up 2 bases and J gave up 2 bases, with 10 bases separating them. This CDR3 is 14 amino acids long. Germline V gives CDR1 MGHDK, CDR2 SYGVNS. In nucleotides, the CDR3 is TGTGCCAGCAGTGAAGTTGGTGGCACCTACGAGCAGTACTTC. It codes for CASSEVGGTYEQYF.

Only a few counts were recorded for this clone. The rearrangement joins TRBV6-5 to TRBJ1-2, with 7 bases identical to TRBD1. V lost 5 bases and J lost 7; bases outside the gene matches: 13. The germline CDR1 and CDR2 sequences are MNHEY and SVGAGI. The CDR3 is made up of 15 amino acids. In nucleotides, the CDR3 is TGTGCCAGCAGTCGGGAAAGTGGAGGGGGCGGTGGCTACACCTTC. This encodes CASSRESGGGGGYTF.

This clone has only a few counts. This chain links TRBV24-1 with TRBJ2-2, with TRBD2 identical over 14 bases. The V gene end was trimmed by 4 bases and the J gene end by 6 bases; junction bases not matched to a gene: 0. CDR3 length equals 15 residues. Germline V gene sequence: CDR1 KGHDR, CDR2 SFDVKD. The CDR3 protein is CATSEGLAGAGELFF. CDR3 bases: TGTGCCACCAGTGAGGGACTAGCGGGAGCCGGGGAGCTGTTTTTT.

This chain connects TRBV6-2 or TRBV6-3 to TRBJ2-7; 9 bases agree with TRBD1. Germline values: CDR1 MNHEY, CDR2 SVGEGT. The CDR3 is 13 residues long. V trimming: 4 bases; J trimming: 2 bases; junction bases outside the gene matches: 0. The CDR3 DNA is TGTGCCAGCAGTTGGACAGGGGCCTACGAGCAGTACTTC. Its protein is CASSWTGAYEQYF.

This chain uses TRBV2 with TRBJ2-2; D perhaps matches TRBD1 (5 bases). Germline assignment: CDR1 SNHLY and CDR2 FYNNEI. The CDR3 consists of 13 residues. V dropped 9 bases and J dropped 7 bases, with 15 bases sitting between them. CDR3 region: CASRRTGLGELFF. In DNA, the CDR3 is TGTGCCAGTAGAAGAACAGGCCTCGGGGAGCTGTTTTTT.

CDR3 nucleotides: TGTGCCAGCAGCGTAGGTCCGGACAGTTCCTACGAGCAGTACTTC. This codes for CASSVGPDSSYEQYF. The chain employs TRBV9 and TRBJ2-7, with TRBD1 as a possible D gene (6 bases). Germline CDR1 reads SGDLS; CDR2 reads YYNGEE. With 0 bases removed from V and 1 base from J, the gap between germline ends came to 11 bases. The CDR3 is 15 amino acids.

This chain links TRBV5-1 with TRBJ2-7; 7 bases fit TRBD2. Germline loops: CDR1 SGHRS, CDR2 YFSETQ. Trimming at V came to 1 base and at J to 2 bases, leaving 3 bases not matched to a gene. This CDR3 spans 14 amino acids. The chain's CDR3 is CASSLSGATYEQYF. The CDR3 DNA reads as TGCGCCAGCAGCTTGAGCGGGGCAACCTACGAGCAGTACTTC. Based on the CDR3 plus reference TRBV5-1 and TRBJ2-7, the full variable domain is KAGVTQTPRYLIKTRGQQVTLSCSPISGHRSVSWYQQTPGQGLQFLFEYFSETQRNKGNFPGRFSGRQFSNSRSEMNVSTLELGDSALYLCASSLSGATYEQYFGPGTRLTVT.

CDR3 residues: CSVELAGGVQNEQYF. The CDR3 DNA sequence: TGCAGCGTTGAATTGGCAGGGGGCGTCCAAAACGAGCAGTACTTC. The chain is built from TRBV29-1 and TRBJ2-7; 8 nucleotides align to TRBD1. Unmatched junction bases numbered 11, after V lost 2 bases and J lost 5 bases. This CDR3 spans 15 amino acids. Germline V lookup: CDR1 SQVTM, CDR2 ANQGSEA.

The V call is TRBV30, the J call TRBJ1-1; D unclear. The CDR3 is 15 residues long. Germline CDR1 GTSNPN, CDR2 SVGIG (reference sequence). The V end lost 2 bases, the J end lost 4 bases, and 17 bases lay between the germline ends. The CDR3: CAWSPAVKAGTEAFF. The CDR3 DNA sequence: TGTGCCTGGAGTCCAGCGGTAAAGGCAGGCACTGAAGCTTTCTTT.

The gene calls are TRBV13 and TRBJ2-7, with 7 bases aligning to TRBD2. This CDR3 region has 15 residues. Germline V gene data show CDR1 as PRHDT and CDR2 as FYEKMQ (reference sequence). V was pared by 0 bases and J by 3 bases, with 5 bases of the junction left unmatched. The CDR3 loop reads CASSLGGGNDYEQYV. CDR3 nucleotides: TGTGCCAGCAGCTTAGGCGGGGGGAATGACTACGAGCAGTACGTC.

CDR3 region: CASSTIGQGETQYF. DNA for the CDR3: TGTGCCAGCAGCACCATAGGACAGGGGGAGACCCAGTACTTC. The chain combines TRBV5-6 with TRBJ2-5, with TRBD1 matching over 9 bases. The CDR3 covers 14 residues. After removal of 4 bases from V and 5 bases from J, the junction contained 6 bases not matched to a gene. Germline values: CDR1 SGHDT, CDR2 YYEEEE.

On this clone: One end of the junction does not line up with germline, which may come from a read error. The chain couples TRBV20-1 to TRBJ1-5; D perhaps matches TRBD1 (6 bases). Germline V gives CDR1 DFQATT, CDR2 SNEGSKA (reference sequence). This CDR3 has 11 amino acids. CDR3 amino acids: CRGGSNQPQHF. Here the CDR3 DNA reads TGTAGGGGGGGGAGCAATCAGCCCCAGCATTTT.

The V gene is TRBV5-5, the J gene TRBJ1-3; perhaps TRBD1 as D (5 bases). The V end was cut by 7 bases, the J end by 1 base, with 18 bases between. CDR1 is SGHKS and CDR2 is YYEKEE in the germline V gene (reference sequence). The length of the CDR3 is 16 residues. DNA of the CDR3: TGTGCCAGCGCCGGGGGAGGAACCTATTCTGGAAACACCATATATTTT. It is translated as CASAGGGTYSGNTIYF. The complete variable domain, with remaining parts taken from reference TRBV5-5 and TRBJ1-3, reads DAGVTQSPTHLIKTRGQQVTLRCSPISGHKSVSWYQQVLGQGPQFIFQYYEKEERGRGNFPDRFSARQFPNYSSELNVNALLLGDSALYLCASAGGGTYSGNTIYFGEGSWLTVV.

V gene TRBV4-1 combines with J gene TRBJ2-1; tentatively, D is TRBD2 (5 bases). Per the germline V gene, CDR1 is MGHRA and CDR2 is YSYEKL. Trimming took off 1 base at V and 9 bases at J, with 7 bases between the two ends. The CDR3 is 12 amino acids. The CDR3 protein is CASSQVRGEQFF. Here the CDR3 DNA reads TGCGCCAGCAGCCAAGTCCGGGGTGAGCAGTTCTTC.

The chain recombines TRBV29-1 with TRBJ1-1; D is uncertain. Germline CDR1 and CDR2: SQVTM and ANQGSEA. V was cut by 8 bases and J by 1 base, with 8 bases left in between. CDR3 size: 11 residues. CDR3 amino acids: CSTTPNTEAFF. The CDR3 nucleotides are TGCAGCACTACCCCGAACACTGAAGCTTTCTTT.

This clone was picked up a small number of times. V and J are TRBV30 and TRBJ1-5; D uncertain. The CDR3 has 17 amino acids. The germline CDR1 and CDR2 sequences are GTSNPN and SVGIG (reference sequence). With 0 bases removed from V and 1 base from J, the gap between germline ends came to 16 bases. CDR3 amino acids: CAWSVPQVGLSNQPQHF. Here the CDR3 DNA reads TGTGCCTGGAGTGTACCCCAGGTGGGTCTGAGCAATCAGCCCCAGCATTTT. Filled out from reference TRBV30 and TRBJ1-5, the complete variable domain reads SQTIHQWPATLVQPVGSPLSLECTVEGTSNPNLYWYRQAAGRGLQLLFYSVGIGQISSEVPQNLSASRPQDRQFILSSKKLLLSDSGFYLCAWSVPQVGLSNQPQHFGDGTRLSIL.

This rearrangement joins TRBV18 to TRBJ1-1; possibly TRBD1 for D (5 bases). Germline CDR1 and CDR2: KGHSH and LQKENI. With 2 bases removed from V and 4 bases from J, the gap between germline ends came to 11 bases. The CDR3 has 14 amino acids. The CDR3 DNA is TGTGCCAGCTCACCAAAAGGGGAAGGCACTGAAGCTTTCTTT. Protein product: CASSPKGEGTEAFF.

The gene calls are TRBV18 and TRBJ1-2; 8 nucleotides line up with TRBD1. Per germline, CDR1 KGHSH and CDR2 LQKENI. This CDR3 region has 16 residues. V trimming: 6 bases; J trimming: 2 bases; junction bases outside the gene matches: 11. CDR3 in amino acids: CASSRGGQGANYGYTF. CDR3 DNA: TGTGCCAGCTCGCGCGGAGGGCAGGGGGCAAACTATGGCTACACCTTC.

The V gene is TRBV6-5, the J gene TRBJ2-4, with 9 bases fitting TRBD2. The CDR3 sequence is 14 residues long. The V and J ends lost 10 bases and 5 bases, in that order; junction bases with no gene match: 9. In germline, CDR1 is MNHEY, CDR2 SVGAGI. In nucleotides, the CDR3 is TGTGCCACCACCCGCGCGGGGGGGGAAAACATTCAGTACTTC. This encodes CATTRAGGENIQYF.

The chain couples TRBV11-2 to TRBJ1-5; TRBD1 matches at 9 bases. Germline CDR1 reads SGHAT; CDR2 reads FQNNGV. The length of the CDR3 is 17 residues. The V gene end was trimmed by 5 bases and the J gene end by 1 base; junction bases not matched to a gene: 9. Here the CDR3 reads CASSLKPGQGSNQPQHF. In nucleotides, the CDR3 is TGTGCCAGCAGCCTTAAACCGGGACAGGGAAGCAATCAGCCCCAGCATTTT.

The rearrangement joins TRBV18 to TRBJ1-5, with 8 bases lining up with TRBD1. CDR1 KGHSH and CDR2 LQKENI come from the germline V gene. The trim removed 5 bases at V and 2 bases at J, leaving 5 bases unmatched. The CDR3 contains 15 residues. The DNA for the CDR3 is TGTGCCAGCTCAGGGCCGGGACAGGGCAATCAGCCCCAGCATTTT. Protein sequence: CASSGPGQGNQPQHF.

The V gene is TRBV6-2 or TRBV6-3, the J gene TRBJ2-2, with 10 positions matching TRBD2. With 2 bases clipped from V and 2 bases from J, the junction kept 5 bases outside the gene matches. This CDR3 region has 17 residues. Germline CDR1 and CDR2: MNHEY and SVGEGT. The CDR3 DNA is TGTGCCAGCAGTTACCCAAGCGGGAGGGGAAACACCGGGGAGCTGTTTTTT. The encoded protein is CASSYPSGRGNTGELFF.

This clone appeared a few times. The rearrangement joins TRBV11-2 to TRBJ2-7; a possible D gene is TRBD1 (7 bases). The CDR3 totals 13 residues. V was cut by 3 bases and J by 7 bases, with 13 bases left in between. Looked up from germline, CDR1 is SGHAT and CDR2 is FQNNGV. The CDR3, as DNA: TGTGCCAGCAGCTTCGACAGGGCGGGAGAGCAGTACGTC. Its protein is CASSFDRAGEQYV.

This clone was seen a handful of times. V and J are TRBV24-1 and TRBJ1-5, with D perhaps TRBD1 (5 bases). V lost 9 bases and J 2 bases, leaving 16 bases between the germline ends. The CDR3 loop spans 15 amino acids. Germline values: CDR1 KGHDR, CDR2 SFDVKD. CDR3 protein: CATGDGGVGNQPQHF. Written as DNA, the CDR3 is TGTGCCACCGGGGACGGGGGAGTGGGCAATCAGCCCCAGCATTTT.

J is TRBJ2-7 and V is TRBV18; 9 bases map to TRBD1. The CDR3 contains 15 residues. In germline, CDR1 is KGHSH, CDR2 LQKENI. Losses at the gene ends were 6 bases for V and 3 bases for J; bases not matched to a gene: 9. Written as DNA, the CDR3 is TGTGCCAGCTCGTCACAGGGGGCGCCTGGCTACGAGCAGTACTTC. It encodes CASSSQGAPGYEQYF. Together with reference TRBV18 and TRBJ2-7, the CDR3 gives the full variable domain: NAGVMQNPRHLVRRRGQEARLRCSPMKGHSHVYWYRQLPEEGLKFMVYLQKENIIDESGMPKERFSAEFPKEGPSILRIQQVVRGDSAAYFCASSSQGAPGYEQYFGPGTRLTVT.

J is TRBJ2-3 and V is TRBV14; D is unclear. Trimming left V 1 base short and J 4 bases short, with 3 bases between. In germline, CDR1 is SGHDN, CDR2 FVKESK. The CDR3 loop spans 12 amino acids. CDR3 residues: CASSQVSDTQYF. The CDR3 region has the DNA TGTGCCAGCAGCCAAGTATCAGATACGCAGTATTTT.

The chain employs TRBV15 and TRBJ2-5, with 9 bases aligning to TRBD1. CDR3 length: 16 amino acids. The V segment lost 1 base and the J segment 4 bases; nucleotides outside the gene matches: 7. Per germline, CDR1 LNHNV and CDR2 YYDKDF (reference sequence). CDR3 DNA sequence: TGTGCCACCAGCAGAGGGGGTCACAGGGGGCGAGAGACCCAGTACTTC. Translating it yields CATSRGGHRGRETQYF.

The chain joins TRBV5-6 to TRBJ1-1, with TRBD1 matching 8 bases. Trimming at V came to 5 bases and at J to 0 bases, leaving 3 bases not matched to a gene. The CDR3 is 14 residues long. Per germline, CDR1 SGHDT and CDR2 YYEEEE. CDR3 amino acids: CASRRQGLNTEAFF. As DNA, the CDR3 is TGTGCCAGCAGGAGACAGGGGCTGAACACTGAAGCTTTCTTT. The full variable domain, rest sourced from reference TRBV5-6 and TRBJ1-1, is DAGVTQSPTHLIKTRGQQVTLRCSPKSGHDTVSWYQQALGQGPQFIFQYYEEEERQRGNFPDRFSGHQFPNYSSELNVNALLLGDSALYLCASRRQGLNTEAFFGQGTRLTVV.

This chain connects TRBV6-5 to TRBJ2-1; 9 nucleotides align to TRBD2. Germline V gene data show CDR1 as MNHEY and CDR2 as SVGAGI. V gave up 2 bases and J gave up 10 bases; unmatched junction bases: 12. The CDR3 spans 16 residues. CDR3 bases: TGTGCCAGCAGTTACGGGGGCGGGAGGGCCTATAGCGAGCAGTTCTTC. This translates into CASSYGGGRAYSEQFF.

The genes are TRBV7-2 and TRBJ2-3, with 8 nucleotides matching TRBD2. This CDR3 has 15 residues. Losses at the gene ends were 1 base for V and 4 bases for J; bases not matched to a gene: 4. The germline CDR1 and CDR2 sequences are SGHTA and FQGNSA. The CDR3 sequence: CASSLEAGVSDTQYF. CDR3 coding DNA: TGTGCCAGCAGCTTAGAAGCGGGAGTTTCAGATACGCAGTATTTT.

The chain carries TRBV7-8 and TRBJ2-2; 8 bases are a match to TRBD1. CDR3 length: 16 residues. Germline V gene data show CDR1 as SGHVS and CDR2 as FQNEAQ. Germline trimming cut 2 bases from V and 6 bases from J; bases unmatched to any gene: 8. CDR3 sequence: CASSLMGQALSGELFF. The CDR3 nucleotides read TGTGCCAGCAGCTTAATGGGACAGGCCCTTTCCGGGGAGCTGTTTTTT. Variable domain in full (rest from reference TRBV7-8 and TRBJ2-2): GAGVSQSPRYKVAKRGQDVALRCDPISGHVSLFWYQQALGQGPEFLTYFQNEAQLDKSGLPSDRFFAERPEGSVSTLKIQRTQQEDSAVYLCASSLMGQALSGELFFGEGSRLTVL.